This entry features one TCR beta chain sequence. Its antigen is not known. Each CDR3 protein gets one entry after TCRdb re-called the RT-PCR reads with MiXCR. The data contain a few hundred thousand distinct CDR3 sequences, less than 15% of them singletons. This sample was included in a study of response to subunit inactivated influenza vaccine. General observations from the study: Authors suggested few new T cells are recruited by each seasonal influenza vaccination.

The V gene's germline CDR1 is SGHDN and CDR2 FVKESK. With 2 bases clipped from V and 4 bases from J, the junction kept 4 bases outside the gene matches. The CDR3 covers 16 residues. This chain connects TRBV14 to TRBJ1-6; 8 bases line up with TRBD1. The sample in question was PBMCs from blood, obtained roughly 12 days after vaccination. This sequence originates from a middle-aged man who received an inactivated influenza vaccine. CDR3 loop: CASSQIGTGYNSPLHF. DNA for the CDR3: TGTGCCAGCAGCCAAATCGGGACAGGTTATAATTCACCCCTCCACTTT.